The 7 T cell receptor beta chains below all came from one sample that was sequenced in a study of T cells in Graves' hyperthyroidism and ophthalmopathy. The CDR3 regions of TCR beta were amplified from RNA transcripts. Carried out on the TCR CDR3, a first-round RT-PCR used the HTBI primer set. TCRdb reprocessed the multiplex PCR reads with MiXCR, giving one entry per CDR3 protein. The data contain roughly 700,000 distinct CDR3 sequences, approximately 14% of them singletons. Sequencing was performed on blood. Receptors were obtained from a young woman with Graves' hyperthyroidism.

This clonotype was seen many times. The CDR3 DNA reads as TGTGCCAGCAGAGAAACGACTAGTTTGTACTACGAGCAGTACTTC. This sequence encodes CASRETTSLYYEQYF. The chain combines TRBV2 with TRBJ2-7; a weak D match, TRBD2 (6 bases). The CDR3 runs to 15 residues. V lost 6 bases and J 3 bases, leaving 18 bases between the germline ends. Germline V gives CDR1 SNHLY, CDR2 FYNNEI.

The gene calls are TRBV20-1 and TRBJ1-4; 10 nucleotides agree with TRBD1. The V gene end was trimmed by 1 base and the J gene end by 8 bases; junction bases not matched to a gene: 1. Germline CDR1 reads DFQATT; CDR2 reads SNEGSKA (reference sequence). This CDR3 comprises 13 residues. The CDR3 bases are TGCAGTGCTAGAGCGGACAGGGGGGAAAAACTGTTTTTT. This sequence encodes CSARADRGEKLFF.

CDR3 region: CASARGGLAGGWDQTGELFF. The CDR3 DNA is TGTGCCAGCGCGCGAGGAGGACTAGCGGGAGGTTGGGACCAAACCGGGGAGCTGTTTTTT. V and J are TRBV19 and TRBJ2-2; TRBD2 matches 14 bases. J was trimmed by 5 bases and V by 9 bases; bases with no gene match: 20. Germline assignment: CDR1 LNHDA and CDR2 SQIVND (reference sequence). The CDR3 spans 20 residues. The full variable domain, with the rest looked up from reference TRBV19 and TRBJ2-2, is DGGITQSPKYLFRKEGQNVTLSCEQNLNHDAMYWYRQDPGQGLRLIYYSQIVNDFQKGDIAEGYSVSREKKESFPLTVTSAQKNPTAFYLCASARGGLAGGWDQTGELFFGEGSRLTVL.

This clonotype showed up many times. This rearrangement joins TRBV6-2 or TRBV6-3 to TRBJ2-7; TRBD2 agrees at 9 bases. Losses at the gene ends were 4 bases for V and 3 bases for J; bases not matched to a gene: 10. Germline CDR1 is MNHEY and CDR2 is SVGEGT. This CDR3 region has 16 residues. CDR3 coding DNA: TGTGCCAGCAGTTTACCGTCGGGTAGCGGGAGCTACGAGCAGTACTTC. Its protein is CASSLPSGSGSYEQYF.

This clonotype was seen only a few times. The chain links TRBV29-1 to TRBJ2-1, with 10 bases identical to TRBD2. This CDR3 contains 14 residues. Germline CDR1 reads SQVTM; CDR2 reads ANQGSEA. J gave up 7 bases and V 5 bases, and 8 bases lay outside the gene matches. The DNA for the CDR3 is TGCAGCGTTAGCGGGAGGGGGCATGAGAATGAGCAGTTCTTC. Encoded protein: CSVSGRGHENEQFF.

J is TRBJ2-1 and V is TRBV20-1; D gene unclear. The CDR3 sequence is 15 residues long. Germline V CDR1 and CDR2: DFQATT, SNEGSKA (reference sequence). Trimming stripped 1 base from V and 2 bases from J, with 12 bases between. CDR3 bases: TGCAGTGCTAGAGGAAAGGAGAACACCTACAATGAGCAGTTCTTC. This encodes CSARGKENTYNEQFF.

The chain carries TRBV20-1 and TRBJ2-3; unclear D gene. CDR1 and CDR2 from the germline V gene are DFQATT and SNEGSKA (reference sequence). The CDR3 loop spans 13 amino acids. V gave up 3 bases and J gave up 4 bases, with 11 bases separating them. The CDR3 DNA reads TGCAGTGCTAGCCTCCTAATGGCAGATACGCAGTATTTT. This sequence encodes CSASLLMADTQYF.